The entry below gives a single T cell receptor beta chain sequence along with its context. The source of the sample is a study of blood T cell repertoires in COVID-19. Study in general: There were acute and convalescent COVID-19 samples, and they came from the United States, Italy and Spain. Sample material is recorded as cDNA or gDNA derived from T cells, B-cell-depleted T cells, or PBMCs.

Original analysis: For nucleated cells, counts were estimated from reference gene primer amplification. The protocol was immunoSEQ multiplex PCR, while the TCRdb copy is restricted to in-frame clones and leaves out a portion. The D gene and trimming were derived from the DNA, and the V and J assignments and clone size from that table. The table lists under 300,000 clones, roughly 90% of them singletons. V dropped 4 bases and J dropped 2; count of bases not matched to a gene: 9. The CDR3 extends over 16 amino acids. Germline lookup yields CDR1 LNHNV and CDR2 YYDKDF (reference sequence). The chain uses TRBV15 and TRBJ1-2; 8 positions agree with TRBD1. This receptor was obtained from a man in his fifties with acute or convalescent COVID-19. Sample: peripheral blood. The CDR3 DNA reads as TGTGCCACCAGCAAAGAGGACAGGGCGTGGAACTATGGCTACACCTTC. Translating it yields CATSKEDRAWNYGYTF. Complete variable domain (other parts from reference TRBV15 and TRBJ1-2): DAMVIQNPRYQVTQFGKPVTLSCSQTLNHNVMYWYQQKSSQAPKLLFHYYDKDFNNEADTPDNFQSRRPNTSFCFLDIRSPGLGDTAMYLCATSKEDRAWNYGYTFGSGTRLTVV.